This T cell receptor (beta chain) is from a study of technical replicates of blood from a handful of donors. Libraries were prepared by immunoSEQ multiplex PCR; TCRdb keeps only in-frame clonotypes and omits some of them. Of 50,000 to 55,000 clones listed, about 86% were seen once; the top ten hold 5.6%. The receptor was derived from a human donor in good health. Some clones in this sample may be carry-over from other donors' samples. The specimen sequenced was PBMCs.

In DNA, the CDR3 is TGCGCCAGCAGCCGGACAAGGGGGCTACAGTTCGGGGAGCTGTTTTTT. Amino acids: CASSRTRGLQFGELFF. The J gene is TRBJ2-2, the V gene TRBV4-3; 7 bases map to TRBD1. Germline CDR1 reads LGHNA; CDR2 reads YSLEER. The CDR3 sequence is 16 residues long. J gave up 7 bases and V 4 bases, and 12 bases lay outside the gene matches.